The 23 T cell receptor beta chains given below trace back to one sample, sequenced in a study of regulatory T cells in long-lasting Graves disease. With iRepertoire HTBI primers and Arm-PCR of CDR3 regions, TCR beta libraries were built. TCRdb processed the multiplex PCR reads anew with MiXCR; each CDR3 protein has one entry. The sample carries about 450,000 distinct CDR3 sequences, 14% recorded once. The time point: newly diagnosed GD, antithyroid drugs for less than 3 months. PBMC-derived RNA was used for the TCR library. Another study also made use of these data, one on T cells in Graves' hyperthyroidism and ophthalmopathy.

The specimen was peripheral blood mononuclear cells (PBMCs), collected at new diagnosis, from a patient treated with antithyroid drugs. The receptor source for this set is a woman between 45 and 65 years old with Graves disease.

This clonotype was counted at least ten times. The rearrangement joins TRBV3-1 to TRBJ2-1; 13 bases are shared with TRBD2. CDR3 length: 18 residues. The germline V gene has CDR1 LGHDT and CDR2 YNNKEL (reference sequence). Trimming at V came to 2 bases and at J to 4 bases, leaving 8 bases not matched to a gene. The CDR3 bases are TGTGCCAGCAGCCAACTACTAGCGGGAGGGCCAGCATACAATGAGCAGTTCTTC. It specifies CASSQLLAGGPAYNEQFF.

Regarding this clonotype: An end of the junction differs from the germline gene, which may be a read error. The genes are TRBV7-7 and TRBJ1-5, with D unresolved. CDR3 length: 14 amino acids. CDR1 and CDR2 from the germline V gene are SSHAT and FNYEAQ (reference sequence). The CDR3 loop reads CASNKFPGNQPQHF. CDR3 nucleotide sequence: TGTGCTAGCAACAAATTTCCGGGCAATCAGCCCCAGCATTTT.

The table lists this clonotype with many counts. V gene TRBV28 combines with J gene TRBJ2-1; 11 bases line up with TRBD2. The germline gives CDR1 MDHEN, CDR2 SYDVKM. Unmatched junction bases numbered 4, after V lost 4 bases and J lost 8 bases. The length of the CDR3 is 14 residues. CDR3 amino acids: CASSSSGRIYEQFF. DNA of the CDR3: TGTGCCAGCAGTTCTAGCGGGAGGATCTATGAGCAGTTCTTC. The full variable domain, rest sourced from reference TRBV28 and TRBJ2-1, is DVKVTQSSRYLVKRTGEKVFLECVQDMDHENMFWYRQDPGLGLRLIYFSYDVKMKEKGDIPEGYSVSREKKERFSLILESASTNQTSMYLCASSSSGRIYEQFFGPGTRLTVL.

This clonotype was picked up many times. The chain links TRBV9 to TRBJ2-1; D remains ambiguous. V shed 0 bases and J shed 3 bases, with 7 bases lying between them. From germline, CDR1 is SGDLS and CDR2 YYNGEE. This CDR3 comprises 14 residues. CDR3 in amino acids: CASSVGGDYNEQFF. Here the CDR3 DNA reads TGTGCCAGCAGCGTAGGTGGGGACTACAATGAGCAGTTCTTC.

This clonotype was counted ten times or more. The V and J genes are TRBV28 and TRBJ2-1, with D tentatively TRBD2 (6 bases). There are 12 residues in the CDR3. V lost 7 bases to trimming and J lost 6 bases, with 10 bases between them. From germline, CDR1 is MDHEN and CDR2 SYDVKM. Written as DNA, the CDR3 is TGTGCCAGCACCAAAGCGGGCAATGAGCAGTTCTTC. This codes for CASTKAGNEQFF. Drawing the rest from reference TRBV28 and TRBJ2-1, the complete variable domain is DVKVTQSSRYLVKRTGEKVFLECVQDMDHENMFWYRQDPGLGLRLIYFSYDVKMKEKGDIPEGYSVSREKKERFSLILESASTNQTSMYLCASTKAGNEQFFGPGTRLTVL.

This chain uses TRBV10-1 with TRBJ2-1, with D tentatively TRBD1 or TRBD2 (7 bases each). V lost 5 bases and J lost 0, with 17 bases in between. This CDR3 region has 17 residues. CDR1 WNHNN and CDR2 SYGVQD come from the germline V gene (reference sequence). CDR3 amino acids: CASSRQGPSGSYNEQFF. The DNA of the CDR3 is TGCGCCAGCAGTAGACAGGGACCTAGCGGCTCCTACAATGAGCAGTTCTTC.

In DNA form, the CDR3 reads TGTGCCAGCAGTTACCGAATCCTTGGCAGGGTGGTCCAAGAGACCCAGTACTTC. As protein: CASSYRILGRVVQETQYF. The chain employs TRBV6-2 or TRBV6-3 and TRBJ2-5; a possible D gene is TRBD1 (5 bases). This CDR3 contains 18 residues. Per germline, CDR1 MNHEY and CDR2 SVGEGT. Trimming stripped 2 bases from V and 1 base from J, with 20 bases between.

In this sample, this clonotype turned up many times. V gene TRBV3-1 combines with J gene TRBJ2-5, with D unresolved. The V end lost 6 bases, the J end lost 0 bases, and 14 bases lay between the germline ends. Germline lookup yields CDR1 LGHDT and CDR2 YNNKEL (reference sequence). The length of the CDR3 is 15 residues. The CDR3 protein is CASSPVGRHQETQYF. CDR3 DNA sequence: TGTGCCAGCAGTCCTGTCGGAAGGCACCAAGAGACCCAGTACTTC.

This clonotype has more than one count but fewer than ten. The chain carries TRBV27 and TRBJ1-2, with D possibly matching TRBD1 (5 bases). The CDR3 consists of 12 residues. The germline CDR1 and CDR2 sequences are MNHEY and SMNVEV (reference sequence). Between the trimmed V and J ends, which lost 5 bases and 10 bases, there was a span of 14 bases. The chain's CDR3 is CASSPGNYPYTF. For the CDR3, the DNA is TGTGCCAGCAGTCCAGGGAACTACCCCTACACCTTC.

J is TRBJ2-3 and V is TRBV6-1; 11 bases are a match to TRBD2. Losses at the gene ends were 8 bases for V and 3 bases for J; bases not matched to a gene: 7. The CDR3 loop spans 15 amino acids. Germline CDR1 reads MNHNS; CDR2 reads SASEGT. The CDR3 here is CASLLAGEGTDTQYF. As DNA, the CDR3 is TGTGCCAGCTTACTAGCGGGGGAAGGGACAGATACGCAGTATTTT.

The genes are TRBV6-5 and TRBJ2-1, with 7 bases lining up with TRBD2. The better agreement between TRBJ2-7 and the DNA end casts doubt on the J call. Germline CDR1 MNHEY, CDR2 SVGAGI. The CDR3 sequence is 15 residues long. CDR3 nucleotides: TGTGCCAGCAGTTACTGGGCTAGCGGCACCTACGAGCAGTACTTC. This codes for CASSYWASGTYEQYF.

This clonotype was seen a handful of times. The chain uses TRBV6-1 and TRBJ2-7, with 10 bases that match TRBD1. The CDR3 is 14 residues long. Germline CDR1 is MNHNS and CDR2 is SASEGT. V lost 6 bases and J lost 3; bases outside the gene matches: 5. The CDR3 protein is CASRPGQGIYEQYF. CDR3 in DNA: TGTGCCAGCAGACCGGGACAGGGGATCTACGAGCAGTACTTC.

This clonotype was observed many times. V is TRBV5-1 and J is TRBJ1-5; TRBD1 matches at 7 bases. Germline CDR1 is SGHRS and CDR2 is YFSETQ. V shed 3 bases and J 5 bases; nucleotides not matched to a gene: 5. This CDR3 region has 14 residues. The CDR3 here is CASSSTGSDQPQHF. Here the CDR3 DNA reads TGCGCCAGCAGCTCGACAGGGTCGGATCAGCCCCAGCATTTT.

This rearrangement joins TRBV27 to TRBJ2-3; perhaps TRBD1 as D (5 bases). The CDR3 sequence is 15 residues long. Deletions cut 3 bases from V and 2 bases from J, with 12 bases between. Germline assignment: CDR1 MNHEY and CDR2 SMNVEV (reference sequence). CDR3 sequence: CASSFRQPLTDTQYF. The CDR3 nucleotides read TGTGCCAGCAGTTTCCGACAGCCCCTCACAGATACGCAGTATTTT.

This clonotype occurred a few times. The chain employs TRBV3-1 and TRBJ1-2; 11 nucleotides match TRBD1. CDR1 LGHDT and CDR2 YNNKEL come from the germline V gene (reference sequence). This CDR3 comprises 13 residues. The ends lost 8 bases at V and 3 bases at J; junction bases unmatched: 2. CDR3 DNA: TGTGCCAGCGGACAGGGGGCGGACTATGGCTACACCTTC. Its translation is CASGQGADYGYTF.

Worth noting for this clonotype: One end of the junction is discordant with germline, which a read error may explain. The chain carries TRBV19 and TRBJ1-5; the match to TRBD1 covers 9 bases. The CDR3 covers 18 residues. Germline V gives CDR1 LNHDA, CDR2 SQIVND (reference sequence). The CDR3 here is CANSTQGAYFQSNQPQHF. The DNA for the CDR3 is TGTGCCAATAGTACACAGGGGGCTTATTTCCAAAGCAATCAGCCCCAGCATTTT.

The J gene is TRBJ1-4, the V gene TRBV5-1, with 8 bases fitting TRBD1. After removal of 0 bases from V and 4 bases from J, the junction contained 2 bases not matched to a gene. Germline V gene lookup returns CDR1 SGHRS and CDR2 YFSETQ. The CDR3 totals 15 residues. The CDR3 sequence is CASSLADRGNEKLFF. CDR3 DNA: TGCGCCAGCAGCTTGGCCGACAGGGGTAATGAAAAACTGTTTTTT.

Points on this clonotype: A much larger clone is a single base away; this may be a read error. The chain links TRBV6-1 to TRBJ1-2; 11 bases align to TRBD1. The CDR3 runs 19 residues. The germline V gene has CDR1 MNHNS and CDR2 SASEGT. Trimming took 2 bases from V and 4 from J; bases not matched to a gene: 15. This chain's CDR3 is CASSERFAWTGGSTYGYTF. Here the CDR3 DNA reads TGTGCCAGCAGTGAACGTTTCGCGTGGACAGGGGGCTCTACCTATGGCTACACCTTC.

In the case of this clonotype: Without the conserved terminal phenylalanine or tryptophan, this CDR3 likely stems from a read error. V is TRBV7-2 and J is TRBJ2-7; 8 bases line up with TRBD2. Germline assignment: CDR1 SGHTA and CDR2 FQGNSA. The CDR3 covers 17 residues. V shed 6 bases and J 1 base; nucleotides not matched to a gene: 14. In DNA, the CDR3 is TGTGCCAGCAGACCCCCGGGACTAGTGGGAACGTCCTACGAGCAGTACCTC. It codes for CASRPPGLVGTSYEQYL.

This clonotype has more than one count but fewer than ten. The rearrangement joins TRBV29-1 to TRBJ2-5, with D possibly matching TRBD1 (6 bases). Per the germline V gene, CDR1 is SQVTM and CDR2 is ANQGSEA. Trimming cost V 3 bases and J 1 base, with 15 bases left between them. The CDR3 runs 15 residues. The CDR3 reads CSVDGLQGIQETQYF. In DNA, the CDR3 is TGCAGCGTTGATGGACTCCAGGGGATCCAAGAGACCCAGTACTTC. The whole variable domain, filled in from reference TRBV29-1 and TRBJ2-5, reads SAVISQKPSRDICQRGTSLTIQCQVDSQVTMMFWYRQQPGQSLTLIATANQGSEATYESGFVIDKFPISRPNLTFSTLTVSNMSPEDSSIYLCSVDGLQGIQETQYFGPGTRLLVL.

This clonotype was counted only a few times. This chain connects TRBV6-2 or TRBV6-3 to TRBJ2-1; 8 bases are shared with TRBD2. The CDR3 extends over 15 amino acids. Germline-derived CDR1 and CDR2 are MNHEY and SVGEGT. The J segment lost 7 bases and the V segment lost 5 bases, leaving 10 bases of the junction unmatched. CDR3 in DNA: TGTGCCAGCAGTGAAAAAGCGGGAGTTAGGAATGAGCAGTTCTTC. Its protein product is CASSEKAGVRNEQFF.

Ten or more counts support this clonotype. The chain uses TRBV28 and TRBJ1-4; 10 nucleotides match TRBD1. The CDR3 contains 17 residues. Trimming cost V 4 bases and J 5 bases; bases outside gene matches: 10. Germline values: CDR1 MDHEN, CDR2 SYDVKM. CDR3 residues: CASSYLGQGVRNEKLFF. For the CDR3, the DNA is TGTGCCAGCAGTTACTTAGGACAGGGGGTTCGGAATGAAAAACTGTTTTTT.

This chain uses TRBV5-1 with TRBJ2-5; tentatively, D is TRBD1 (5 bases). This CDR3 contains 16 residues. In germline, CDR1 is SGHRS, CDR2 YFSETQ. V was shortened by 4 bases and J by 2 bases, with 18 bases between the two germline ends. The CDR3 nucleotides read TGCGCCAGCAGCAGAAGTGGGGCCGCCGAGCAAGAGACCCAGTACTTC. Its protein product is CASSRSGAAEQETQYF.